Shown below are 25 T cell receptor beta chains from a single sample sequenced in a study of cytomegalovirus exposure and HLA in healthy donors. PCR employed 60 Vbeta and 13 Jbeta primers. The assay was immunoSEQ multiplex PCR, and TCRdb's table has in-frame clones only and misses some. The table has fewer than 250,000 clones, about 80% seen once; the top ten hold approximately 1.8%. Input material: PBMCs. The receptors originated from a male donor in good health and CMV-seronegative.

V and J are TRBV7-2 and TRBJ2-7; D is perhaps TRBD2 (6 bases). V lost 1 base and J 3 bases, leaving 10 bases between the germline ends. The CDR3 covers 14 residues. The germline V gene encodes CDR1 SGHTA and CDR2 FQGNSA. As DNA, the CDR3 is TGTGCCAGCAGCTTAGTGGAGGGCCGCTACGAGCAGTACTTC. Translation gives CASSLVEGRYEQYF.

The chain combines TRBV7-9 with TRBJ1-3; 7 nucleotides agree with TRBD1. Germline lookup yields CDR1 SEHNR and CDR2 FQNEAQ (reference sequence). This CDR3 comprises 16 residues. V shed 0 bases and J 3 bases; nucleotides not matched to a gene: 5. CDR3 DNA: TGTGCCAGCAGCTTAGCATCAGGGGGGATTGGAAACACCATATATTTT. This codes for CASSLASGGIGNTIYF.

The gene calls are TRBV11-2 and TRBJ2-3; 11 nucleotides line up with TRBD2. The ends lost 5 bases at V and 0 bases at J; junction bases unmatched: 10. This CDR3 has 18 residues. The germline CDR1 and CDR2 sequences are SGHAT and FQNNGV. The CDR3 region is CASSLGLAGGPSTDTQYF. CDR3 in DNA: TGTGCCAGCAGCCTAGGGCTAGCGGGGGGCCCTAGCACAGATACGCAGTATTTT.

The chain carries TRBV7-9 and TRBJ2-1; 11 positions agree with TRBD2. CDR1 and CDR2 (germline): SEHNR, FQNEAQ (reference sequence). The V segment lost 5 bases and the J segment 5 bases; nucleotides outside the gene matches: 8. This CDR3 is built from 16 residues. The CDR3, as DNA: TGTGCCAGCAGCCGCCCCGGGACTAGCGGAAACAATGAGCAGTTCTTC. This gives the protein CASSRPGTSGNNEQFF.

This clone was picked up one time. The chain recombines TRBV10-3 with TRBJ1-4; 7 nucleotides match TRBD1. There are 13 residues in the CDR3. Looked up from germline, CDR1 is ENHRY and CDR2 is SYGVKD. V lost 10 bases to trimming and J lost 3 bases; unmatched junction nucleotides: 5. CDR3 loop: CASRGTANEKLFF. As DNA, the CDR3 is TGTGCCAGTCGCGGGACAGCTAATGAAAAACTGTTTTTT.

The genes are TRBV6-5 and TRBJ2-7; D perhaps matches TRBD1 (6 bases). The CDR3 contains 15 residues. Germline values: CDR1 MNHEY, CDR2 SVGAGI. V gave up 7 bases and J gave up 2 bases, with 18 bases separating them. The CDR3 DNA sequence: TGTGCCAGCATCGACCTAGGGGGTAAGGCCTACGAGCAGTACTTC. Its translation: CASIDLGGKAYEQYF.

J is TRBJ2-3 and V is TRBV27, with a weak D call TRBD2 (5 bases). The CDR3 contains 14 residues. Trimming removed 6 bases at V and 1 base at J, with 11 bases between. Germline lookup yields CDR1 MNHEY and CDR2 SMNVEV (reference sequence). The CDR3 DNA reads TGTGCCAGCAGGGATGAGAGGGGCACAGATACGCAGTATTTT. Translated, it gives CASRDERGTDTQYF.

The chain joins TRBV6-6 to TRBJ1-6; 8 bases are shared with TRBD1. The J segment lost 6 bases and the V segment lost 7 bases, leaving 5 bases of the junction unmatched. Germline V gives CDR1 MNHNY, CDR2 SVGAGI (reference sequence). There are 14 residues in the CDR3. The CDR3 protein is CASKQGGSNSPLHF. CDR3 bases: TGTGCCAGCAAACAGGGGGGAAGTAATTCACCCCTCCACTTT.

This chain's CDR3 is CASSFRQGLAGMSTDTQYF. The CDR3, as DNA: TGTGCCAGCAGCTTCCGGCAGGGCCTAGCGGGGATGAGCACAGATACGCAGTATTTT. The V and J genes are TRBV11-2 and TRBJ2-3, with 9 bases that match TRBD2. The V and J ends lost 3 bases and 0 bases, in that order; junction bases with no gene match: 13. CDR3 size: 19 residues. Germline-derived CDR1 and CDR2 are SGHAT and FQNNGV.

V and J are TRBV6-1 and TRBJ2-7; D not certain. CDR1 is MNHNS, CDR2 SASEGT, per germline. CDR3 size: 13 residues. Trimming removed 5 bases at V and 3 bases at J, with 11 bases between. The CDR3 bases are TGTGCCAGCAGTCCGAGCGTCTTCTACGAGCAGTACTTC. Amino acid sequence: CASSPSVFYEQYF.

V usage is TRBV7-6 and J usage is TRBJ2-4, with D possibly being TRBD2 (5 bases). Germline values: CDR1 SGHVS, CDR2 FNYEAQ. V lost 1 base and J lost 7, with 17 bases in between. This CDR3 has 16 residues. The CDR3 is CASSLDREGLENIQYF. CDR3 bases: TGTGCCAGCAGCTTAGACCGCGAGGGATTAGAGAACATTCAGTACTTC.

This clone has only a few counts. The chain carries TRBV11-1 and TRBJ2-7, with D possibly being TRBD1 (6 bases). There are 14 residues in the CDR3. Deletions cut 2 bases from V and 2 bases from J, with 10 bases between. Germline V gives CDR1 SGHAT, CDR2 FQDESV (reference sequence). The CDR3 is CASSLNRETYEQYF. The CDR3 coding sequence is TGTGCCAGCAGCTTAAACAGGGAGACCTACGAGCAGTACTTC.

The rearrangement uses TRBV13 and TRBJ2-1; a weak D match, TRBD2 (6 bases). CDR1 and CDR2 from the germline V gene are PRHDT and FYEKMQ (reference sequence). Trimming took off 1 base at V and 2 bases at J, with 21 bases between the two ends. There are 19 residues in the CDR3. The CDR3 reads CASSLEGTPAARAYNEQFF. The CDR3 coding sequence is TGTGCCAGCAGCTTAGAGGGGACTCCTGCGGCTAGAGCCTACAATGAGCAGTTCTTC.

In DNA, the CDR3 is TGTGCCAGCAGGAAGAGCGGGAGTACAGATACGCAGTATTTT. It translates to CASRKSGSTDTQYF. This rearrangement joins TRBV2 to TRBJ2-3, with 8 bases identical to TRBD2. After removal of 6 bases from V and 3 bases from J, the junction contained 5 bases not matched to a gene. The CDR3 extends over 14 amino acids. Germline CDR1 is SNHLY and CDR2 is FYNNEI.

V is TRBV28 and J is TRBJ1-6; 10 nucleotides line up with TRBD1. V lost 4 bases and J lost 6; bases outside the gene matches: 0. This CDR3 region has 14 residues. Germline assignment: CDR1 MDHEN and CDR2 SYDVKM. The DNA of the CDR3 is TGTGCCAGCAGTTGGACAGGGGGTAATTCACCCCTCCACTTT. Translating it yields CASSWTGGNSPLHF.

The gene calls are TRBV7-3 and TRBJ1-2, with TRBD1 identical over 7 bases. The V gene end was trimmed by 4 bases and the J gene end by 7 bases; junction bases not matched to a gene: 6. The CDR3 spans 13 residues. The V gene's germline CDR1 is SGHTA and CDR2 FQGTGA. CDR3 nucleotides: TGTGCCAGCAGCTCAACCCAGGGGGGTGGCTACACCTTC. Protein sequence: CASSSTQGGGYTF.

The chain carries TRBV29-1 and TRBJ1-1; no clear D. The V end was cut by 5 bases, the J end by 3 bases, with 13 bases between. The CDR3 spans 13 residues. CDR1 and CDR2 (germline): SQVTM, ANQGSEA. As DNA, the CDR3 is TGCAGCGTTTCCGACGGGTGGTACACTGAAGCTTTCTTT. Its protein is CSVSDGWYTEAFF.

This clone was recorded once. The V and J genes are TRBV7-9 and TRBJ1-1, with TRBD1 identical over 8 bases. Germline V lookup: CDR1 SEHNR, CDR2 FQNEAQ (reference sequence). The CDR3 runs 16 residues. After removal of 4 bases from V and 8 bases from J, the junction contained 15 bases not matched to a gene. The CDR3 here is CASSSFLRQGLPEAFF. Here the CDR3 DNA reads TGTGCCAGCAGCTCTTTTTTGCGACAGGGGCTCCCGGAAGCTTTCTTT. The variable domain in full, completed from reference TRBV7-9 and TRBJ1-1, reads DTGVSQNPRHKITKRGQNVTFRCDPISEHNRLYWYRQTLGQGPEFLTYFQNEAQLEKSRLLSDRFSAERPKGSFSTLEIQRTEQGDSAMYLCASSSFLRQGLPEAFFGQGTRLTVV.

The rearrangement uses TRBV11-3 and TRBJ1-1, with D possibly matching TRBD1 (5 bases). The CDR3 contains 14 residues. The V gene lost 5 bases and the J gene lost 6 bases, with 16 bases spanning the gap. CDR1 and CDR2 from the germline V gene are SGHNT and YENEEA. The CDR3 reads CASSLSGDRAEAFF. The DNA of the CDR3 is TGTGCCAGCAGCCTCTCGGGGGATAGGGCTGAAGCTTTCTTT. The full variable domain, rest sourced from reference TRBV11-3 and TRBJ1-1, is EAGVVQSPRYKIIEKKQPVAFWCNPISGHNTLYWYLQNLGQGPELLIRYENEEAVDDSQLPKDRFSAERLKGVDSTLKIQPAELGDSAVYLCASSLSGDRAEAFFGQGTRLTVV.

V is TRBV6-1 and J is TRBJ2-7; no reliable D call. CDR3 length: 10 residues. The V end lost 4 bases, the J end lost 6 bases, and 4 bases lay between the germline ends. CDR1 MNHNS and CDR2 SASEGT come from the germline V gene. Here the CDR3 reads CASSAREQYF. The CDR3, as DNA: TGTGCCAGCAGTGCCCGCGAGCAGTACTTC.

This chain links TRBV9 with TRBJ1-1; D call uncertain. The length of the CDR3 is 14 residues. V lost 4 bases and J lost 6, with 16 bases in between. The germline CDR1 and CDR2 sequences are SGDLS and YYNGEE. CDR3 sequence (DNA): TGTGCCAGCAGCCCCCTGGTAGTTGCGGCTGAAGCTTTCTTT. Translated: CASSPLVVAAEAFF.

The chain combines TRBV27 with TRBJ2-2; 7 bases match TRBD2. The trim removed 7 bases at V and 5 bases at J, leaving 10 bases unmatched. This CDR3 region has 15 residues. Germline V gene lookup returns CDR1 MNHEY and CDR2 SMNVEV (reference sequence). Here the CDR3 reads CASINRGVGTGELFF. For the CDR3, the DNA is TGTGCCAGCATCAATCGGGGGGTGGGGACCGGGGAGCTGTTTTTT.

The rearrangement uses TRBV11-1 and TRBJ2-2; 7 bases fit TRBD2. Germline trimming cut 5 bases from V and 4 bases from J; bases unmatched to any gene: 10. CDR3 length equals 16 residues. From germline, CDR1 is SGHAT and CDR2 FQDESV (reference sequence). The CDR3 region has the DNA TGTGCCAGCAGCCCGAACTTTGGGGGGGGCACCGGGGAGCTGTTTTTT. This codes for CASSPNFGGGTGELFF.

This clone was recorded a few times. J is TRBJ1-2 and V is TRBV6-5; 10 bases fit TRBD1. Germline lookup yields CDR1 MNHEY and CDR2 SVGAGI. V shed 4 bases and J 2 bases; nucleotides not matched to a gene: 1. The CDR3 is made up of 14 amino acids. CDR3 loop: CASSWDRGNYGYTF. The CDR3 DNA reads as TGTGCCAGCAGTTGGGACAGGGGAAACTATGGCTACACCTTC.

The genes are TRBV18 and TRBJ2-5; weak D call: TRBD1 (5 bases). This CDR3 has 13 amino acids. Trimming took off 7 bases at V and 2 bases at J, with 11 bases between the two ends. Germline-derived CDR1 and CDR2 are KGHSH and LQKENI. The CDR3: CASLRTFQETQYF. In nucleotides, the CDR3 is TGTGCCAGCTTGAGGACATTTCAAGAGACCCAGTACTTC.